The present T cell receptor beta chain was sequenced within a study of T cells in Graves' hyperthyroidism and ophthalmopathy. The V end lost 2 bases, the J end lost 3 bases, and 14 bases lay between the germline ends. The CDR3 sequence is 15 residues long. Looked up from germline, CDR1 is MNHNS and CDR2 is SASEGT. This clonotype was observed many times. This sequence may be a read error, since a much larger clone differs from it by one base. TCR beta CDR3 regions were amplified from RNA. HTBI primers drove first-round RT-PCR of the TCR CDR3. TCRdb reprocessed the multiplex PCR reads with MiXCR, giving one entry per CDR3 protein. This sample has 350,000 or so distinct CDR3 sequences, with roughly 18% found just once. Patients having uncontrolled infection, another autoimmune disease, pregnancy or lactation were not included.

This chain links TRBV6-1 with TRBJ2-7, with D perhaps TRBD1 (6 bases). The source of this sequence is a woman in her 40s with Graves' ophthalmopathy. The sequencing sample was made of blood. CDR3 nucleotide sequence: TGTGCCAGCAGTGAACTTAGGGCAGGGGTCTACGAGCAGTACTTC. It specifies CASSELRAGVYEQYF.